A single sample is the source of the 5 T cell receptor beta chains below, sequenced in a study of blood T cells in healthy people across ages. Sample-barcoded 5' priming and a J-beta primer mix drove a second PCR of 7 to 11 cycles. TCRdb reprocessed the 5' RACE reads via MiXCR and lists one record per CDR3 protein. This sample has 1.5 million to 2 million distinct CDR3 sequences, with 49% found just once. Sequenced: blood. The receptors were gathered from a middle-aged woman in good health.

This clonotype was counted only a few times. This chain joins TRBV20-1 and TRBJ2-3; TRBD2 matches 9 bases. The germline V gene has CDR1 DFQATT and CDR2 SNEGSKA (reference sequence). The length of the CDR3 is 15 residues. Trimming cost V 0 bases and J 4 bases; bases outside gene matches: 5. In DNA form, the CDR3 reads TGCAGTGCTAGAGATTTGGGCGGGGGGGCAGATACGCAGTATTTT. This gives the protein CSARDLGGGADTQYF.

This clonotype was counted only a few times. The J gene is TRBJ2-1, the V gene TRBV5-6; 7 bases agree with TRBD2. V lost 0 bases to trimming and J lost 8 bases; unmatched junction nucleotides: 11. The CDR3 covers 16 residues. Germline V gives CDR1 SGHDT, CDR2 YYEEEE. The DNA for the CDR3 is TGTGCCAGCAGCTTGGGACTTACCGGGGGGTTTGATGAGCAGTTCTTC. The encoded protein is CASSLGLTGGFDEQFF.

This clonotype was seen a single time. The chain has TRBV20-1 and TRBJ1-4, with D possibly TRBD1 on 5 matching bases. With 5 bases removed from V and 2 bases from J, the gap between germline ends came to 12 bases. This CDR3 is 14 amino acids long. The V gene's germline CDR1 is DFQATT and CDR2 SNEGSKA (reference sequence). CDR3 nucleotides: TGCAGTGCTGCACGAGGGACCACTAATGAAAAACTGTTTTTT. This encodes CSAARGTTNEKLFF.

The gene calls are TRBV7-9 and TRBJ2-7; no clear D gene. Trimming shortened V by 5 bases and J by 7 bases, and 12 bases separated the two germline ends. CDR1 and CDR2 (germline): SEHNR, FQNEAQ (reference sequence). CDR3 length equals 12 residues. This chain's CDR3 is CASSPLVAEQYF. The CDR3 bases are TGTGCCAGCAGCCCCTTGGTCGCGGAGCAGTACTTC. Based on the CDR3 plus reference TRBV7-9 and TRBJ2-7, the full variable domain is DTGVSQNPRHKITKRGQNVTFRCDPISEHNRLYWYRQTLGQGPEFLTYFQNEAQLEKSRLLSDRFSAERPKGSFSTLEIQRTEQGDSAMYLCASSPLVAEQYFGPGTRLTVT.

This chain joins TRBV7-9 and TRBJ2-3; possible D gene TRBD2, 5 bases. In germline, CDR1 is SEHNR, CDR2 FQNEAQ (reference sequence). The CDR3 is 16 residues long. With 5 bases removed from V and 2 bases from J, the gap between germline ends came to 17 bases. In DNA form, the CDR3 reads TGTGCCAGCAGCCCGGCCCGGGATCTGATCACAGATACGCAGTATTTT. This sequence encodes CASSPARDLITDTQYF.